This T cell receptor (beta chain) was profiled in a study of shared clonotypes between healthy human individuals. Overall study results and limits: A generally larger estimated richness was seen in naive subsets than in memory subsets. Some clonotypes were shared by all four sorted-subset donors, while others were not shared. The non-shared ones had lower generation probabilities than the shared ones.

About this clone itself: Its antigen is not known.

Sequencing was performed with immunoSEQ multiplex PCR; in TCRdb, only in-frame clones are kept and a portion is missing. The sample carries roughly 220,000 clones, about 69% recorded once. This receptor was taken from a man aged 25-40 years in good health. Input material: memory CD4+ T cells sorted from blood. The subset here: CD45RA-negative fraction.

CDR3 bases: TGTGCCAGCTCACGGGGCAGGATGGACTACGAGCAGTACTTC. Translated: CASSRGRMDYEQYF. The chain is built from TRBV18 and TRBJ2-7, with D possibly TRBD1 on 5 matching bases. Germline values: CDR1 KGHSH, CDR2 LQKENI. The CDR3 is 14 amino acids. V lost 4 bases, J lost 3 bases, and 13 bases lay in between.